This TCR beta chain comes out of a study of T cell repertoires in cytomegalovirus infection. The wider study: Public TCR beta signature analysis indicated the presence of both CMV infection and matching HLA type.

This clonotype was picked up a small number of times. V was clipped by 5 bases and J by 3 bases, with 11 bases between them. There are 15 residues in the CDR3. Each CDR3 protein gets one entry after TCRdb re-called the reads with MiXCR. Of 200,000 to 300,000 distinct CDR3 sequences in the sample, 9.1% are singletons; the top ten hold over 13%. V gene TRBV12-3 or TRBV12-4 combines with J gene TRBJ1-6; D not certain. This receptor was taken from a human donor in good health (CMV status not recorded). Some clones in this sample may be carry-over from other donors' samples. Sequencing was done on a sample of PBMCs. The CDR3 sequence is CASSRRASYNSPLHF. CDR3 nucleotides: TGTGCCAGCAGTCGCCGGGCCAGCTATAATTCACCCCTCCACTTT.